The sequence of this T cell receptor beta chain was determined in a study of CD8+ T cells in alopecia areata. Study summary: Affected scalp percentage set treated patients' severity scores. Study outcomes and limitations: Many expanded lesional clones remained in scalp and blood on tofacitinib.

This CDR3 spans 12 amino acids. The germline CDR1 and CDR2 sequences are PRHDT and FYEKMQ (reference sequence). In each case, RNA was isolated and then reverse transcribed into cDNA as the sequencing template. The assay was immunoSEQ multiplex PCR, and TCRdb's table has in-frame clones only and misses some. Of about 180,000 clones listed, 51% are singletons. Sample treatment: oral pan-JAK inhibitor, 5-10 mg twice daily. Specimens obtained from alopecia areata patients comprised lesional scalp punch biopsies and peripheral blood. As regards this clone: What it binds is unknown.

Sequenced material: CD8+ T cells sorted from blood, taken at approximately week 51, from a patient treated with tofacitinib. This rearrangement joins TRBV13 to TRBJ2-5; D uncertain. Near its end, the DNA agrees better with TRBJ2-7, so the J call may be wrong. The receptor was isolated from a human donor with alopecia areata. DNA for the CDR3: TGTGCCAGCAGCTTAGGCGGATACGAGCAGTACTTC. Residues: CASSLGGYEQYF.